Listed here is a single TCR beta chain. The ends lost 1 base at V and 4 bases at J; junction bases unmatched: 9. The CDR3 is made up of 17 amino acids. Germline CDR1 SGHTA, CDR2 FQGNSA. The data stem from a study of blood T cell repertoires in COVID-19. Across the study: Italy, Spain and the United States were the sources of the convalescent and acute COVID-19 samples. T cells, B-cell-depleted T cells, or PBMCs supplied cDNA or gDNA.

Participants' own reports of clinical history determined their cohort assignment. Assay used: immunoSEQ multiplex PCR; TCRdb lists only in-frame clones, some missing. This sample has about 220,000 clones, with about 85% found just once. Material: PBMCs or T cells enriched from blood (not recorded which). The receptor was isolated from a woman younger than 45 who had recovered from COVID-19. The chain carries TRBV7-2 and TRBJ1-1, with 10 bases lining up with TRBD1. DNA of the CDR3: TGTGCCAGCAGCTTAGAGGCGACAGGGGGCGGTGGCACTGAAGCTTTCTTT. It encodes CASSLEATGGGGTEAFF.